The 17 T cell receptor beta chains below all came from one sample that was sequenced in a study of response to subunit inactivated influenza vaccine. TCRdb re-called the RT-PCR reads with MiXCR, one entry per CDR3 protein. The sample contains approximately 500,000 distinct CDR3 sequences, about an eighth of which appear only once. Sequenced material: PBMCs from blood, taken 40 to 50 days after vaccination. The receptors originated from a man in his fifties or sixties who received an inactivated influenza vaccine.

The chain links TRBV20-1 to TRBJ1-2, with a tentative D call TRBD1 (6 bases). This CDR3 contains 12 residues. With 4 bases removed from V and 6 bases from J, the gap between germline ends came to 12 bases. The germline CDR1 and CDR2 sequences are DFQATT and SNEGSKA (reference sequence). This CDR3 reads CSAKDRGDGYTF. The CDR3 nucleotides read TGCAGTGCTAAGGATAGGGGGGATGGCTACACCTTC.

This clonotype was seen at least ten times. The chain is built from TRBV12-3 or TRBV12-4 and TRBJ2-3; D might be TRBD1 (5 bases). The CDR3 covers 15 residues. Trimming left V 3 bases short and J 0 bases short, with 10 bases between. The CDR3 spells CASSFKDTSTDTQYF. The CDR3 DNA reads TGTGCCAGCAGTTTTAAGGACACTAGCACAGATACGCAGTATTTT.

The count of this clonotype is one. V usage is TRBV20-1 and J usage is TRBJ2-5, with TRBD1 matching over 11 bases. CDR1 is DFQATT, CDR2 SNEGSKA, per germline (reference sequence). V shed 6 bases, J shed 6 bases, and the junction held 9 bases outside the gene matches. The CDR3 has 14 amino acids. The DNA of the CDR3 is TGCAGTGCCCCAGATGGGACAGGGGGAAAGACCCAGTACTTC. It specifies CSAPDGTGGKTQYF.

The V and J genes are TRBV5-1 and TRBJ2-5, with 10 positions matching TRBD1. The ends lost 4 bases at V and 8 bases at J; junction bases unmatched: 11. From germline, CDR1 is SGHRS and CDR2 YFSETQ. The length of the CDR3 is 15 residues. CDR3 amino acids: CASSPPWDRGGTQYF. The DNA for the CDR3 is TGCGCCAGCAGCCCTCCCTGGGACAGGGGAGGCACCCAGTACTTC. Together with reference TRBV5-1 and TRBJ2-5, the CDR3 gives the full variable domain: KAGVTQTPRYLIKTRGQQVTLSCSPISGHRSVSWYQQTPGQGLQFLFEYFSETQRNKGNFPGRFSGRQFSNSRSEMNVSTLELGDSALYLCASSPPWDRGGTQYFGPGTRLLVL.

The CDR3 DNA sequence: TGTGCCAGCAGTTACTACGTAGCGGGGTACACGAGAGATACGCAGTATTTT. Translating gives CASSYYVAGYTRDTQYF. J is TRBJ2-3 and V is TRBV6-2 or TRBV6-3, with TRBD2 matching 8 bases. The CDR3 covers 17 residues. Germline-derived CDR1 and CDR2 are MNHEY and SVGEGT. V lost 1 base, J lost 5 bases, and 11 bases stayed unmatched.

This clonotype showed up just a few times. CDR3 loop: CATSDSANSGANVLTF. The CDR3 DNA reads as TGTGCCACCAGTGATTCAGCTAACTCTGGGGCCAACGTCCTGACTTTC. J is TRBJ2-6 and V is TRBV24-1, with D uncertain. The CDR3 extends over 16 amino acids. The V gene lost 2 bases and the J gene lost 0 bases, with 7 bases spanning the gap. CDR1 is KGHDR and CDR2 is SFDVKD in the germline V gene.

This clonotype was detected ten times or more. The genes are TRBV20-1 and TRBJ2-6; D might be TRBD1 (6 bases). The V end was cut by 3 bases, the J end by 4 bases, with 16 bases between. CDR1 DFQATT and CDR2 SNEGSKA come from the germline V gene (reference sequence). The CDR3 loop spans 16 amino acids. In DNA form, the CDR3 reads TGCAGTGCTAGCGTCCAGGGGCGACGGGGGGCCAACGTCCTGACTTTC. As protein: CSASVQGRRGANVLTF.

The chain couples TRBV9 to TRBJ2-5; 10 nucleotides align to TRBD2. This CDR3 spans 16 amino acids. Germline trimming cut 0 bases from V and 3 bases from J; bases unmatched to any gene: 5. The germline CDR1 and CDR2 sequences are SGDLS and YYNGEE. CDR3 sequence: CASSVAASGSKETQYF. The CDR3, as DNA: TGTGCCAGCAGCGTAGCGGCTAGCGGGAGTAAAGAGACCCAGTACTTC.

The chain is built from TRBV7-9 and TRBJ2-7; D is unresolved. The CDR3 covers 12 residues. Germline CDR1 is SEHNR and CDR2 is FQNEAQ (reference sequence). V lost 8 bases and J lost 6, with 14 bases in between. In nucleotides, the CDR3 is TGTGCCAGCGGGCACTCCCATTCCGAGCAGTACTTC. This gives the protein CASGHSHSEQYF. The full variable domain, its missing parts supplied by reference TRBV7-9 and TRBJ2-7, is DTGVSQNPRHKITKRGQNVTFRCDPISEHNRLYWYRQTLGQGPEFLTYFQNEAQLEKSRLLSDRFSAERPKGSFSTLEIQRTEQGDSAMYLCASGHSHSEQYFGPGTRLTVT.

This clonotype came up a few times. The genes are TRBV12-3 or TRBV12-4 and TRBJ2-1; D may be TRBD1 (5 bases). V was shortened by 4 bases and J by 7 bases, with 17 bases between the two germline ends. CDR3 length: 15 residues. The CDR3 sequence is CASSSPQGGWNEQFF. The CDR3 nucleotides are TGTGCCAGCAGTTCCCCGCAGGGTGGATGGAATGAGCAGTTCTTC.

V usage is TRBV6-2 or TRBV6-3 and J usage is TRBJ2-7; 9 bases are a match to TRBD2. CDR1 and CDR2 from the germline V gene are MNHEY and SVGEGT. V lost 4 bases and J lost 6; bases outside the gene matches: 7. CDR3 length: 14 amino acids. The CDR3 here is CASSLASGRTEQYF. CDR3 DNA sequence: TGTGCCAGCAGTTTGGCAAGCGGGAGGACCGAGCAGTACTTC.

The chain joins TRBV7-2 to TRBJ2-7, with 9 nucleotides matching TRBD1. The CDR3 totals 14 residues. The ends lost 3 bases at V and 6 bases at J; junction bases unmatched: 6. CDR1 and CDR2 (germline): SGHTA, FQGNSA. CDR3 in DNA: TGTGCCAGCAGCTTTTGGACAGGGGCTCGCGAGCAGTACTTC. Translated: CASSFWTGAREQYF.

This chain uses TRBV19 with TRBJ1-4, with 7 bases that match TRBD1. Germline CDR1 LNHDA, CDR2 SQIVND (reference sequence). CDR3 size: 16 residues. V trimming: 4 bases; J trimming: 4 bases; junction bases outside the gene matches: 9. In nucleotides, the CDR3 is TGTGCCAGTAGTACCTTGGGCGGACAGGTTAATGAAAAACTGTTTTTT. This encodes CASSTLGGQVNEKLFF.

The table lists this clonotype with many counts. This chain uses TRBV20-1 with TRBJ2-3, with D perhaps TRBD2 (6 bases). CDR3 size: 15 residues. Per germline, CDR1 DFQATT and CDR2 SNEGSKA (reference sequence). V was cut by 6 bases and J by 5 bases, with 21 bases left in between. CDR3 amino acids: CSASTGEAVVDTQYF. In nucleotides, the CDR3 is TGCAGTGCCAGCACGGGGGAAGCGGTGGTAGATACGCAGTATTTT.

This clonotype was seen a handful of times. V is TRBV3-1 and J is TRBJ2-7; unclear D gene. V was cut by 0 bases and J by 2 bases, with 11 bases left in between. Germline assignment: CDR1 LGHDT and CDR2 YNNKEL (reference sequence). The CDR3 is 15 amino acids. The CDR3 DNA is TGTGCCAGCAGCCAAGACCTGAGTCAAGCCTACGAGCAGTACTTC. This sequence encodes CASSQDLSQAYEQYF.

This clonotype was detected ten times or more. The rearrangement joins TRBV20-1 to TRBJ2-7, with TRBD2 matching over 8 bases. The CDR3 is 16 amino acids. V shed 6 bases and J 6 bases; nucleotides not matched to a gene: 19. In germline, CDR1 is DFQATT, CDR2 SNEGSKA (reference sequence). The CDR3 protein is CSAPRLPGLVSGEQYF. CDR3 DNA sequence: TGCAGTGCCCCTCGCCTCCCGGGACTAGTATCAGGCGAGCAGTACTTC.

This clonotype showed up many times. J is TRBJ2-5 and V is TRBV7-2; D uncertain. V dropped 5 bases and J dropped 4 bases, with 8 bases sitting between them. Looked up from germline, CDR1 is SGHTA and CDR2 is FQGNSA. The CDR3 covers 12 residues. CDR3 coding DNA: TGTGCCAGCAGCAAAGCCTCAGAGACCCAGTACTTC. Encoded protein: CASSKASETQYF.